This TCR beta chain was sequenced for a study of identical twins. TCRdb re-derived calls from the 5' RACE reads in MiXCR, one entry per CDR3 protein. The data contain 400,000 to 500,000 distinct CDR3 sequences, roughly an eighth of them singletons. General study findings and limits: The abundant beta clonotypes from cord blood had fewer insertions, and memory repertoires had none of this.

This clonotype was seen only a few times. Its antigen remains unknown. Healthy Caucasian individuals made up all the donors. The CDR3 contains 16 residues. CDR1 SEHNR and CDR2 FQNEAQ come from the germline V gene (reference sequence). With 5 bases clipped from V and 5 bases from J, the junction kept 9 bases outside the gene matches. These data are also associated with another study on yellow fever vaccine responses in identical twins.

The TCR originated in a woman under 30 in good health. The rearrangement uses TRBV7-9 and TRBJ2-3, with 11 bases that match TRBD2. The source material was CD4+ T cells sorted from blood. The CDR3 loop reads CASSTQTSGNRDTQYF. In DNA form, the CDR3 reads TGTGCCAGCAGCACGCAGACTAGCGGGAATAGAGATACGCAGTATTTT.